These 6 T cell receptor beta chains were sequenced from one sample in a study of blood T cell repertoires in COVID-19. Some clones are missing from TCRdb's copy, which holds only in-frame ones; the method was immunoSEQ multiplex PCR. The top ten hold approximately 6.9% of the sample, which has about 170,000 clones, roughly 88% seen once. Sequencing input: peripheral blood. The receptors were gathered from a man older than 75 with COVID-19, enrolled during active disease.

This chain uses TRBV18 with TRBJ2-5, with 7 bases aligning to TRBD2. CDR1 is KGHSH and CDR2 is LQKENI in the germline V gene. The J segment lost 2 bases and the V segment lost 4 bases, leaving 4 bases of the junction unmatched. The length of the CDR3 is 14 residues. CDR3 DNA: TGTGCCAGCTCACGGACTAGAGGACAAGAGACCCAGTACTTC. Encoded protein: CASSRTRGQETQYF.

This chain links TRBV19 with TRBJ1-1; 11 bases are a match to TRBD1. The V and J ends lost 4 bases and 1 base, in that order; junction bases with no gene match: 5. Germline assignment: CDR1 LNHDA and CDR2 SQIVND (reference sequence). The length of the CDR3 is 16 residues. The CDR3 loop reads CASSKDRGRRNTEAFF. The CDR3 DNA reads TGTGCCAGTAGTAAGGACAGGGGGCGAAGGAACACTGAAGCTTTCTTT.

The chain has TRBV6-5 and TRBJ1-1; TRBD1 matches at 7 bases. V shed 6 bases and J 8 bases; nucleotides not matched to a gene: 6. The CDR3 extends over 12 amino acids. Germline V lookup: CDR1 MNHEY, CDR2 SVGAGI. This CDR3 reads CASRTGVAEAFF. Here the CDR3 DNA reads TGTGCCAGCAGAACAGGGGTGGCCGAAGCTTTCTTT.

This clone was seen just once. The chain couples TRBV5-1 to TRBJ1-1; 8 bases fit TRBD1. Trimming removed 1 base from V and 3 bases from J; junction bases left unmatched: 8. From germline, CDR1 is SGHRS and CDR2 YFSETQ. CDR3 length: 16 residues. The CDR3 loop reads CASSLTRTGSYTEAFF. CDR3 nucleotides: TGCGCCAGCAGCTTGACCCGGACAGGGAGCTACACTGAAGCTTTCTTT.

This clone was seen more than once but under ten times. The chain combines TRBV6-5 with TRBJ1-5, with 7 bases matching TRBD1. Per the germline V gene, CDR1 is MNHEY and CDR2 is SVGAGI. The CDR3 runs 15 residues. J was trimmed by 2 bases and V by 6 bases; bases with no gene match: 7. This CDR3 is CASSIQGFGNQPQHF. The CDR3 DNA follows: TGTGCCAGCAGCATACAGGGGTTTGGCAATCAGCCCCAGCATTTT.

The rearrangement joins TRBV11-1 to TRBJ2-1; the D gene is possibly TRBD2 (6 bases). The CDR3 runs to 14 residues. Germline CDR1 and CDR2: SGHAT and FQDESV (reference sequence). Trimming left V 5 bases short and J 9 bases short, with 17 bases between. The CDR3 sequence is CASSPRPSDGEQFF. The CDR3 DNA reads TGTGCCAGCAGCCCCAGACCTAGCGATGGTGAGCAGTTCTTC.